The clone carrying this T cell receptor beta chain came up many times. Its antigen is unknown. The V segment lost 4 bases and the J segment 7 bases; nucleotides outside the gene matches: 16. CDR1 is SGHRS and CDR2 is YFSETQ in the germline V gene. The CDR3 covers 17 residues. Unique molecular identifiers were used to barcode this TCRbeta library. TCRdb called the PCR reads again in MiXCR, with one record for every CDR3 protein. This sample has 600,000 or so distinct CDR3 sequences, with under 25% found just once. The source of the sample is a study of T-cell reconstitution after alpha-beta-depleted transplantation in children. General observations from the study: Several hundred expanded graft clones reportedly gave rise to the alpha-beta T cells present about two months after transplant.

This specimen was PBMCs, mostly from graft donor cells, taken 360 days after TCRalphabeta/CD19-depleted stem cell transplant. The chain uses TRBV5-1 and TRBJ2-5, with 10 bases fitting TRBD1. This clonotype originated in a boy under three years old who had a stem cell transplant for acute myeloid leukemia, so the T cells may come from the graft donor. The CDR3 loop reads CASSRDRGTPPWVTQYF. CDR3 sequence (DNA): TGCGCCAGCAGCCGGGACAGGGGAACCCCTCCTTGGGTGACCCAGTACTTC.